The following is a T cell receptor (beta chain) sequence with its context. The CDR3 has 13 amino acids. V shed 6 bases, J shed 4 bases, and the junction held 5 bases outside the gene matches. CDR1 SNHLY and CDR2 FYNNEI come from the germline V gene. The data were obtained in a study of blood T cell repertoires in COVID-19. Turning to the study itself: Some COVID-19 samples were acute and others convalescent; all came from the United States, Italy and Spain. The analysed material was cDNA or gDNA that came from T cells, B-cell-depleted T cells, or PBMCs.

As processed by the authors: The authors estimated nucleated cell counts from reference gene primer amplification. The method was immunoSEQ multiplex PCR; TCRdb's version includes in-frame clones alone and lacks a portion of them. V and J calls and clone size come straight from that table; D and trimming were deduced from the DNA. The data contain more than 100,000 clones, about 79% of them singletons. Specimen: peripheral blood. The sequence was obtained from a woman aged 70 to 79 with acute or convalescent COVID-19. The chain couples TRBV2 to TRBJ1-1, with 7 bases aligning to TRBD1. The DNA for the CDR3 is TGTGCCAGCAGACACGGGACAGCCACTGAAGCTTTCTTT. It is translated as CASRHGTATEAFF.